A selection of T cell receptor beta chains follows, all from one sample in a study of T cells in Graves' hyperthyroidism and ophthalmopathy. MiXCR, applied by TCRdb to the multiplex PCR reads, yields one record per CDR3 protein. This sample yields around 600,000 distinct CDR3 sequences, of which approximately 15% are seen a single time; around 7.8% belongs to the top ten. The sample comprised blood. These receptor sequences come from a woman in her 30s with Graves' hyperthyroidism. CDR3s include the opening cysteine and the closing phenylalanine or tryptophan. Each record gives: clone size, D gene, J gene, V gene, CDR3 protein, CDR3 DNA. The D gene is left open where the match is weak. The size of a clone is reported for some rows only, either as once, few or many, or as a class for expanded clones.

many,NA,TRBJ1-3,TRBV18,CASSVETRNTIYF,TGTGCCAGCTCAGTCGAGACGAGAAACACCATATATTTT
many,NA,TRBJ2-1,TRBV20-1,CSASLIANEQFF,TGCAGTGCTAGCCTAATTGCGAATGAGCAGTTCTTC
many,NA,TRBJ2-4,TRBV12-3/TRBV12-4,CASRPVGLNIQYF,TGTGCCAGCAGACCAGTAGGCCTTAACATTCAGTACTTC
few,NA,TRBJ2-7,TRBV28,CASSSQGQRYKQYF,TGTGCCAGCAGTTCACAAGGACAGCGCTACAAGCAGTACTTC
many,NA,TRBJ1-1,TRBV30,CAWSVRAGGTEAFF,TGTGCCTGGAGTGTACGCGCAGGAGGCACTGAAGCTTTCTTT
many,TRBD2,TRBJ2-7,TRBV20-1,CSAPRLAGGTYEQYF,TGCAGTGCCCCTAGACTAGCGGGAGGGACCTACGAGCAGTACTTC
few,NA,TRBJ1-5,TRBV27,CASSLRTLYSNQPQHF,TGTGCCAGCAGTCTCCGGACACTTTATAGCAATCAGCCCCAGCATTTT
NA,TRBD2,TRBJ2-7,TRBV10-3,CAINNAGGVYEQYF,TGTGCCATCAATAACGCGGGAGGAGTCTACGAGCAGTACTTC
many,NA,TRBJ2-1,TRBV7-2,CASSLDNSQGEQFF,TGTGCCAGCAGCTTAGACAATAGCCAGGGGGAGCAGTTCTTC
many,TRBD2,TRBJ2-7,TRBV18,CASSPVRLAGAEQYF,TGTGCCAGCTCACCAGTGCGGCTAGCGGGAGCCGAGCAGTACTTC
many,TRBD2,TRBJ2-5,TRBV2,CASALAGGKETQYF,TGTGCCAGCGCCCTAGCGGGAGGCAAAGAGACCCAGTACTTC
many,TRBD1,TRBJ1-5,TRBV6-2/TRBV6-3,CASRQSGTGLYSNQPQHF,TGTGCCAGCAGGCAATCCGGGACAGGTCTTTATAGCAATCAGCCCCAGCATTTT
many,NA,TRBJ1-6,TRBV30,CAWAGTENSPLHF,TGTGCCTGGGCCGGGACGGAAAATTCACCCCTCCACTTT
many,TRBD1,TRBJ1-5,TRBV20-1,CSAADRQGPGQPQHF,TGCAGTGCTGCCGACCGACAGGGGCCGGGTCAGCCCCAGCATTTT
NA,NA,TRBJ2-7,TRBV20-1,CSGAKGGPSSYEQYF,TGCAGTGGGGCTAAGGGGGGGCCTAGCTCCTACGAGCAGTACTTC
few,NA,TRBJ1-5,TRBV12-3/TRBV12-4,CASSAGSPSNQPQHF,TGTGCCAGCAGTGCGGGATCTCCCAGCAATCAGCCCCAGCATTTT
few,TRBD2,TRBJ2-7,TRBV12-3/TRBV12-4,CASGLLAETYEQYF,TGTGCCAGCGGGTTACTAGCGGAGACCTACGAGCAGTACTTC
many,NA,TRBJ2-5,TRBV27,CASSSDHRDWEETQYF,TGTGCCAGCAGTTCTGACCACCGGGACTGGGAAGAGACCCAGTACTTC
many,TRBD1,TRBJ2-5,TRBV6-1,CASSYPDREGQETQYF,TGTGCCAGCAGTTACCCCGACAGGGAAGGCCAAGAGACCCAGTACTTC
NA,NA,TRBJ2-1,TRBV13,CASSLPTFNEQFF,TGTGCCAGCAGCTTACCAACTTTCAATGAGCAGTTCTTC
NA,NA,TRBJ1-2,TRBV20-1,CSAIADVNYGYTF,TGCAGTGCTATCGCGGACGTAAACTATGGCTACACCTTC
many,TRBD2,TRBJ2-3,TRBV10-1,CASSDFGGSTDTQYF,TGCGCCAGCAGTGATTTCGGGGGGAGCACAGATACGCAGTATTTT
many,NA,TRBJ1-3,TRBV27,CASSSGGSGNTIYF,TGTGCCAGCAGTTCGGGGGGCTCTGGAAACACCATATATTTT
few,TRBD2,TRBJ2-7,TRBV6-5,CASSYSISGLAYEQYF,TGTGCCAGCAGTTACTCGATCTCGGGACTAGCCTACGAGCAGTACTTC
many,TRBD1,TRBJ2-1,TRBV12-3/TRBV12-4,CASSPSTGGNEQFF,TGTGCCAGCAGCCCGTCCACAGGGGGCAATGAGCAGTTCTTC
NA,TRBD1,TRBJ1-1,TRBV7-9,CASSLAGTGGLVTEAFF,TGTGCCAGCAGCTTAGCAGGGACAGGGGGCCTAGTCACTGAAGCTTTCTTT
many,NA,TRBJ1-2,TRBV28,CASSSHPRNYGYTF,TGTGCCAGCAGCTCCCATCCACGGAACTATGGCTACACCTTC
few,NA,TRBJ2-1,TRBV29-1,CSVERGGRDRGQVEQFF,TGCAGCGTTGAGCGGGGGGGCCGTGACAGGGGACAGGTTGAGCAGTTCTTC
many,NA,TRBJ2-1,TRBV20-1,CSASGQNNEQFF,TGCAGTGCTAGTGGCCAGAACAACGAGCAGTTCTTC
many,NA,TRBJ2-5,TRBV6-2/TRBV6-3,CASSGDNGLFEETQYF,TGTGCCAGCAGTGGGGATAATGGACTGTTTGAAGAGACCCAGTACTTC
few,NA,TRBJ1-3,TRBV7-9,CASSLTASGNTIYF,TGTGCCAGCAGCTTGACAGCCTCTGGAAACACCATATATTTT
many,NA,TRBJ2-1,TRBV5-5,CASSFKGTNEQFF,TGTGCCAGCAGCTTTAAGGGGACCAATGAGCAGTTCTTC
many,NA,TRBJ1-1,TRBV20-1,CSARVLLNTEAFF,TGCAGTGCTAGAGTTTTATTGAACACTGAAGCTTTCTTT
many,NA,TRBJ2-7,TRBV20-1,CSAIRFVVGEQYF,TGCAGTGCTATCCGATTTGTTGTCGGCGAGCAGTACTTC
many,NA,TRBJ2-7,TRBV6-6,CASSYSVGASSYEQYF,TGTGCCAGCAGTTACTCGGTCGGCGCGAGCTCCTACGAGCAGTACTTC
NA,NA,TRBJ1-1,TRBV10-3,CAISLTLGAEAFF,TGTGCCATCAGCCTTACATTGGGGGCTGAAGCTTTCTTT
many,TRBD1,TRBJ1-1,TRBV7-8,CASSFHRGGGTMNTEAFF,TGTGCCAGCAGCTTCCACAGGGGAGGAGGGACCATGAACACTGAAGCTTTCTTT
many,NA,TRBJ2-5,TRBV28,CASSSPLMNSEGSETQYF,TGTGCCAGCAGTTCCCCACTCATGAACTCGGAGGGGTCGGAGACCCAGTACTTC
NA,NA,TRBJ2-7,TRBV5-1,CASSLTGPSSYEQYF,TGCGCCAGCAGCTTGACAGGTCCTAGCTCCTACGAGCAGTACTTC
few,NA,TRBJ1-2,TRBV5-1,CASNPTGGNYGYTF,TGCGCCAGCAACCCCACGGGGGGTAACTATGGCTACACCTTC
NA,TRBD2,TRBJ2-1,TRBV5-1,CASSRGASGRSYNEQFF,TGCGCCAGCAGCCGGGGGGCTAGCGGGAGGTCCTACAATGAGCAGTTCTTC
few,TRBD1,TRBJ1-1,TRBV27,CASSKDRVRPEAFF,TGTGCCAGCAGCAAGGACAGGGTGAGGCCTGAAGCTTTCTTT
few,TRBD2,TRBJ2-7,TRBV20-1,CSAASGASGRAETFSPSNEQYF,TGCAGTGCCGCTTCCGGGGCTAGCGGGAGGGCCGAAACATTTTCCCCCAGTAACGAGCAGTACTTC
many,TRBD2,TRBJ2-7,TRBV5-1,CASSASGGTYEQYF,TGCGCCAGCAGCGCCTCGGGGGGGACCTACGAGCAGTACTTC
NA,NA,TRBJ2-7,TRBV20-1,CSASGGRSYEQYF,TGCAGTGCTTCCGGTGGACGTTCCTACGAGCAGTACTTC
few,NA,TRBJ1-2,TRBV2,CASFFRGTYGYTF,TGTGCCAGTTTTTTTCGGGGTACCTATGGCTACACCTTC